Detailed here is one T cell receptor beta chain. Clinical history reported by participants formed the basis on which cohorts were assigned. V was pared by 0 bases and J by 15 bases, with 4 bases of the junction left unmatched. Germline V gives CDR1 LGHDT, CDR2 YNNKEL (reference sequence). The CDR3 spans 12 residues. Profiled with immunoSEQ multiplex PCR; TCRdb holds only in-frame clones, not every one. Of about 280,000 clones listed, around 91% were seen once; the top ten hold about 1.7%. This specimen comes from a study of blood T cell repertoires in COVID-19. Study-wide background: Samples came from the United States, Italy and Spain, spanning acute and convalescent COVID-19.

The TCR originated in a woman aged 18-35 years with acute COVID-19. The rearrangement links TRBV3-1 (or the pseudogene TRBV3-2) to TRBJ2-1; 8 positions match TRBD2. Specimen: PBMCs or T cells enriched from blood (not recorded which). The CDR3 DNA reads TGTGCCAGCAGCCAAGAGGGACTAGTACTGTTCTTC. Protein product: CASSQEGLVLFF.